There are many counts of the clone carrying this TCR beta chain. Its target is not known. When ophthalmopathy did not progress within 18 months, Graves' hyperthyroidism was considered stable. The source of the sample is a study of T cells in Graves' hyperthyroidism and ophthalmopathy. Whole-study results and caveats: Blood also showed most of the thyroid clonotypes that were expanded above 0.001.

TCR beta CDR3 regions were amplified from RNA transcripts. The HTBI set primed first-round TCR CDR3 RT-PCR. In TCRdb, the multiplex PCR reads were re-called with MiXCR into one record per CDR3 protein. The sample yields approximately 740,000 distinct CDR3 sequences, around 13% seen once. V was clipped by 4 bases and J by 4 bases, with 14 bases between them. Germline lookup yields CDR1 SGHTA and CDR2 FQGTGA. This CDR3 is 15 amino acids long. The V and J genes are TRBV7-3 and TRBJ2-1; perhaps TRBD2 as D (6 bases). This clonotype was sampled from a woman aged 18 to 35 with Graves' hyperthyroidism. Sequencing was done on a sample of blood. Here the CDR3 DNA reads TGTGCCAGCAGCTCCTACGGGAGCGAATACAATGAGCAGTTCTTC. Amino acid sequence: CASSSYGSEYNEQFF.